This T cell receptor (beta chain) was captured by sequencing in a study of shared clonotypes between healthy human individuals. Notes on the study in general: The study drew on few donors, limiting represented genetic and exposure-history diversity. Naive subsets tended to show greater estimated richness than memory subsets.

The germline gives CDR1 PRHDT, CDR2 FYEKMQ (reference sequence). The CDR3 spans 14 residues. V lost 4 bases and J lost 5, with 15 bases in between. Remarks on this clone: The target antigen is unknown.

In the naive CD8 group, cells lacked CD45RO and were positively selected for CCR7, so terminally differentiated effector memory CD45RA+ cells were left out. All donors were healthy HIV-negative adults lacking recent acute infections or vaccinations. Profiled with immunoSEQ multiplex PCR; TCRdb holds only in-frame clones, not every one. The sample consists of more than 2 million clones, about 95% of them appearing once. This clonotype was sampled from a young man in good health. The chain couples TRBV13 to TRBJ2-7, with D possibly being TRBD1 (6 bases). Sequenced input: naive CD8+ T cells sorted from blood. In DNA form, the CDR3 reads TGTGCCAGCAGCTACAGGGTGATCCCGGACGAGCAGTACTTC. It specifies CASSYRVIPDEQYF.